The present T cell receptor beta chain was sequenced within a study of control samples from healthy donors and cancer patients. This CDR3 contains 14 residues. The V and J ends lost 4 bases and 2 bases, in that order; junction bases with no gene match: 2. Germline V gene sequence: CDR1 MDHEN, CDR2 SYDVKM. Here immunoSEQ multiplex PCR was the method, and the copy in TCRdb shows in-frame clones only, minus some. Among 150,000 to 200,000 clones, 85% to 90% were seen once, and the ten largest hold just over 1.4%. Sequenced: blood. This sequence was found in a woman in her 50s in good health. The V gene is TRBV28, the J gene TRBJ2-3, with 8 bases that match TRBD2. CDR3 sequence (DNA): TGTGCCAGCAGTTCGGGGGGGATCACAGATACGCAGTATTTT. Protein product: CASSSGGITDTQYF.